This T cell receptor beta chain is drawn from a study of T cells in Graves' hyperthyroidism and ophthalmopathy. Findings of the study overall: Stable hyperthyroidism was told apart from ophthalmopathy by a model built on 13 V-J features.

RNA transcripts yielded amplified TCR beta CDR3 regions. The TCR CDR3 first-round RT-PCR relied on the HTBI primer set. Each CDR3 protein gets one entry after TCRdb re-called the multiplex PCR reads with MiXCR. The sample includes approximately 710,000 distinct CDR3 sequences, approximately 15% of them seen just once. Graves' hyperthyroidism is called stable when ophthalmopathy does not progress within 18 months. Disease duration under 2 months; hyperthyroidism patients were aged 18 to 65. In making diagnoses, clinical symptoms, serum thyroxine and TRAb, thyroid ultrasound and orbital computed tomography were all used. This clonotype was observed many times. Antigen: not known. The CDR3 loop spans 14 amino acids. Germline V lookup: CDR1 SNHLY, CDR2 FYNNEI. Unmatched junction bases numbered 4, after V lost 8 bases and J lost 1 base.

The source is a man aged 45-65 years with Graves' hyperthyroidism. The V call is TRBV2, the J call TRBJ2-1, with TRBD2 matching over 8 bases. Sequenced: blood. The CDR3 DNA is TGTGCCAGCGAGCGGGAGAGGTCCTACAATGAGCAGTTCTTC. This encodes CASERERSYNEQFF.